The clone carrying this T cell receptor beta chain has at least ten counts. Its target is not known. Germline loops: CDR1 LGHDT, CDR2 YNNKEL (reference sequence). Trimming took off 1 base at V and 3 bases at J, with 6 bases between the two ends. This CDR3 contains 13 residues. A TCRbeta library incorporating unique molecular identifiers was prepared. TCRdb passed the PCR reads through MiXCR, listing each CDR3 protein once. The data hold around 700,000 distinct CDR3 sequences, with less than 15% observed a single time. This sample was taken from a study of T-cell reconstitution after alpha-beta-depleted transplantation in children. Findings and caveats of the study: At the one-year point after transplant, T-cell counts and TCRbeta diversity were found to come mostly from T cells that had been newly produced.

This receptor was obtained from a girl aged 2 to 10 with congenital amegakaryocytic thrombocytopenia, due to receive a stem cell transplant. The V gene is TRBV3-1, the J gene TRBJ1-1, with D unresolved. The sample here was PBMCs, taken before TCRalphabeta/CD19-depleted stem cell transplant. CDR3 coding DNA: TGTGCCAGCAGCCAAGGGGCCTACACTGAAGCTTTCTTT. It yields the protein CASSQGAYTEAFF.